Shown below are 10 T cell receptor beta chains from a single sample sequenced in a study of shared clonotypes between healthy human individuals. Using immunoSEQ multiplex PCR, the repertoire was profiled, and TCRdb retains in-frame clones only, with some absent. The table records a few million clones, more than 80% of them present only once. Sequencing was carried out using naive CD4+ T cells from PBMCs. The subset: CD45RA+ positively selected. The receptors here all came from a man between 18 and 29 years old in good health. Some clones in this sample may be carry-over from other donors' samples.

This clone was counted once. The CDR3 region is CASTRGDRGAETQYF. In DNA form, the CDR3 reads TGTGCCAGCACCCGGGGGGACAGGGGAGCGGAGACCCAGTACTTC. This chain uses TRBV11-2 with TRBJ2-5; 10 nucleotides agree with TRBD1. Germline assignment: CDR1 SGHAT and CDR2 FQNNGV. CDR3 length: 15 amino acids. Trimming removed 7 bases from V and 5 bases from J; junction bases left unmatched: 10.

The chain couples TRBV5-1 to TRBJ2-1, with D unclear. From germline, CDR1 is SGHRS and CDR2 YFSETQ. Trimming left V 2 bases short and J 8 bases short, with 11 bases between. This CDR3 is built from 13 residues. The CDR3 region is CASSLTRPDEQFF. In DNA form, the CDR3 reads TGCGCCAGCAGCTTAACTCGACCGGATGAGCAGTTCTTC.

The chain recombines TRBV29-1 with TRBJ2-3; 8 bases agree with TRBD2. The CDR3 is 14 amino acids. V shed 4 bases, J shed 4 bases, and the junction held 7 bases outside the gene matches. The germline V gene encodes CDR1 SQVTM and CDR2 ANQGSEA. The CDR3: CSVGGAGVADTQYF. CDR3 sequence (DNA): TGCAGCGTTGGGGGAGCGGGAGTGGCAGATACGCAGTATTTT.

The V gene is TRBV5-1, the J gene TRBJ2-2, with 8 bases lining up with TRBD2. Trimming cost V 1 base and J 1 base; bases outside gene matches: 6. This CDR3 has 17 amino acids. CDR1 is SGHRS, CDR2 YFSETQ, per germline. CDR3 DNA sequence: TGCGCCAGCAGCTTGTTTCCGGGAGGGATGAACACCGGGGAGCTGTTTTTT. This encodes CASSLFPGGMNTGELFF.

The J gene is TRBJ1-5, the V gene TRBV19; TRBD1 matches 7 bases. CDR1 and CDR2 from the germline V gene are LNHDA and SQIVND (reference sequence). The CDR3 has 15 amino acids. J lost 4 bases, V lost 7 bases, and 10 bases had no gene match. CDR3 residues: CASTLGTAFNQPQHF. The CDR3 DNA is TGTGCCAGTACTTTAGGGACAGCCTTTAATCAGCCCCAGCATTTT.

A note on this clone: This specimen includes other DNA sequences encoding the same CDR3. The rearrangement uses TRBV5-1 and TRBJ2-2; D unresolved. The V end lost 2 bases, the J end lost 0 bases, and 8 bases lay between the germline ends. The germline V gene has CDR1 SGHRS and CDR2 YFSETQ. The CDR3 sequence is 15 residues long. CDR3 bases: TGCGCCAGCAGCTTCGGCGCCCCGAACACCGGGGAGCTGTTTTTT. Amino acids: CASSFGAPNTGELFF.

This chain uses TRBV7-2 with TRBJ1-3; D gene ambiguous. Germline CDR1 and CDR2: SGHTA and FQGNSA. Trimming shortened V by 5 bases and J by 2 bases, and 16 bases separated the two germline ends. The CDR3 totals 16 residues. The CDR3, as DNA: TGTGCCAGCAGCCGTTCCGTCGATGGTCCTGGAAACACCATATATTTT. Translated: CASSRSVDGPGNTIYF.

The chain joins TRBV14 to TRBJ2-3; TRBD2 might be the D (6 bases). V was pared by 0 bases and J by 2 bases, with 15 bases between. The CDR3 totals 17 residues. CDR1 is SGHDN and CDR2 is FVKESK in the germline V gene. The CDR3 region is CASSQDMTGLNTDTQYF. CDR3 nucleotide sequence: TGTGCCAGCAGCCAAGATATGACGGGACTTAACACAGATACGCAGTATTTT.

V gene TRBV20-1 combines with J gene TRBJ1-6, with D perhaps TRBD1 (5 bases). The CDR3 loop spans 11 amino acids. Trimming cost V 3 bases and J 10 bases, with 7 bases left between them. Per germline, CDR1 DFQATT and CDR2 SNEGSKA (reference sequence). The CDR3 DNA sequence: TGCAGTGCTAGTCAGGGATCACCCCTCCACTTT. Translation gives CSASQGSPLHF.

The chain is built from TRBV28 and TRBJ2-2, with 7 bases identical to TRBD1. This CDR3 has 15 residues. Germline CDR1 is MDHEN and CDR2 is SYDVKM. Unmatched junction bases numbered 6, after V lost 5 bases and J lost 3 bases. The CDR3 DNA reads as TGTGCCAGCAGTCGTCGACAGGGATACACCGGGGAGCTGTTTTTT. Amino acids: CASSRRQGYTGELFF.